This TCR beta chain was identified in a study of Ad26.COV2.S vaccination and SARS-CoV-2 variants. Whole-study findings and limits: The study found higher spike-specific TCR breadth in vaccine than placebo recipients. The analyses of TCR breadth and depth may have understated the size of total T cell responses.

Data came from immunoSEQ multiplex PCR; TCRdb stores just in-frame clones and leaves some out. The sample has about 240,000 clones; over 75% are singletons. CDR3 length: 16 residues. The germline V gene encodes CDR1 MGHRA and CDR2 YSYEKL. V shed 4 bases and J shed 6 bases, with 19 bases lying between them. This clone was detected only a few times. As yet, its antigen is unknown. Treatment: some 20 received Ad26.COV2.S at low or high dose, single or two shots; 5 received placebo; per-sample allocation not given. The investigators took samples on day 63 after the first vaccine or placebo injection. V usage is TRBV4-1 and J usage is TRBJ1-5, with D possibly TRBD1 on 6 matching bases. Sequenced material: peripheral blood, taken in a trial of Ad26.COV2.S vaccine versus placebo. The TCR originated in a person between 18 and 65 years old who received the Ad26.COV2.S COVID-19 vaccine or a placebo. The CDR3 region is CASSLGGGAGGQPQHF. CDR3 bases: TGCGCCAGCAGCCTCGGAGGGGGGGCTGGAGGTCAGCCCCAGCATTTT.